The 5 T cell receptor beta chains reported below all come from one sample, sequenced in a study of T cells in Graves' hyperthyroidism and ophthalmopathy. Researchers amplified the TCR beta CDR3 regions from RNA transcripts. The HTBI primer set served for first-round RT-PCR of the TCR CDR3. TCRdb itself ran the multiplex PCR reads through MiXCR, one entry per CDR3 protein. This sample has roughly 580,000 distinct CDR3 sequences, with about 14% found just once. Sequencing used blood. These receptors were obtained from a woman between 25 and 40 years old with Graves' hyperthyroidism that later progressed to Graves' ophthalmopathy.

This clonotype came up many times. The chain joins TRBV24-1 to TRBJ1-2, with D unresolved. Trimming took off 2 bases at V and 6 bases at J, with 9 bases between the two ends. This CDR3 is built from 13 residues. CDR1 KGHDR and CDR2 SFDVKD come from the germline V gene. CDR3 bases: TGTGCCACCAGTGATTACGACACAAATGGCTACACCTTC. It codes for CATSDYDTNGYTF.

Ten or more counts support this clonotype. The chain links TRBV28 to TRBJ2-7; no clear D gene. V gave up 7 bases and J gave up 0 bases, with 16 bases separating them. This CDR3 region has 15 residues. CDR1 and CDR2 (germline): MDHEN, SYDVKM. In DNA form, the CDR3 reads TGTGCCAGCACCAAGTGGGGTATTTTCTCCTACGAGCAGTACTTC. The encoded protein is CASTKWGIFSYEQYF.

The chain couples TRBV28 to TRBJ2-1; maybe TRBD2 (6 bases). CDR1 is MDHEN and CDR2 is SYDVKM in the germline V gene. The CDR3 consists of 16 residues. The V gene lost 3 bases and the J gene lost 7 bases, with 19 bases spanning the gap. CDR3 in amino acids: CASSFASRRAGNEQFF. The CDR3 DNA is TGTGCCAGCAGTTTCGCCAGCAGGAGGGCCGGGAATGAGCAGTTCTTC.

At least ten counts were recorded for this clonotype. The V call is TRBV6-2 or TRBV6-3, the J call TRBJ1-1; D might be TRBD1 (5 bases). There are 17 residues in the CDR3. Trimming took off 2 bases at V and 2 bases at J, with 18 bases between the two ends. Germline V lookup: CDR1 MNHEY, CDR2 SVGEGT. The CDR3 reads CASSYGAQGIQNTEAFF. In nucleotides, the CDR3 is TGTGCCAGCAGTTACGGGGCCCAGGGTATCCAAAACACTGAAGCTTTCTTT.

This clonotype was detected a few times. This chain connects TRBV19 to TRBJ2-1, with D maybe TRBD2 (5 bases). V was trimmed by 3 bases and J by 3 bases, leaving 9 bases between them. The CDR3 is 14 amino acids. The V gene's germline CDR1 is LNHDA and CDR2 SQIVND (reference sequence). In DNA form, the CDR3 reads TGTGCCAGTAGTATGTTCCGGGACTACAATGAGCAGTTCTTC. This sequence encodes CASSMFRDYNEQFF. The whole variable domain, remainder taken from reference TRBV19 and TRBJ2-1, is DGGITQSPKYLFRKEGQNVTLSCEQNLNHDAMYWYRQDPGQGLRLIYYSQIVNDFQKGDIAEGYSVSREKKESFPLTVTSAQKNPTAFYLCASSMFRDYNEQFFGPGTRLTVL.